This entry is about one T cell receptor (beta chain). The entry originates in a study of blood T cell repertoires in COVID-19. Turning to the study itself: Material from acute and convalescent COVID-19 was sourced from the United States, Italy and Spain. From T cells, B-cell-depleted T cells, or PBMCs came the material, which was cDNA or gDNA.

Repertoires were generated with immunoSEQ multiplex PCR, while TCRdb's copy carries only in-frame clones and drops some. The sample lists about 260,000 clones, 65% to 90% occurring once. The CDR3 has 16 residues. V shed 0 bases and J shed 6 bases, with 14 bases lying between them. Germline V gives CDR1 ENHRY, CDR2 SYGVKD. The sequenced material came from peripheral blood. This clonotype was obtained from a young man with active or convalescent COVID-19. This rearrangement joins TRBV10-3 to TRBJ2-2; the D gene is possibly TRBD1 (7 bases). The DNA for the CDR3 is TGTGCCATCAGTGAGTCGTTGGAGGGGGCGTCCGGGGAGCTGTTTTTT. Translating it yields CAISESLEGASGELFF.